Listed below are T cell receptor beta chains from one sample, sequenced in a study of Ad26.COV2.S vaccination and SARS-CoV-2 variants. TCRdb's table, derived via immunoSEQ multiplex PCR, lists solely in-frame clones and lacks some. This sample has about 680,000 clones, with around 89% found just once. Material: peripheral blood, obtained in a trial of Ad26.COV2.S vaccine versus placebo. The receptor set was obtained from a person between 18 and 60 years old who received the Ad26.COV2.S COVID-19 vaccine or a placebo. The CDR3 runs from the conserved cysteine through the conserved F or W. The order of the fields is V gene, J gene, D gene, clone size, CDR3 protein, CDR3 DNA. A D gene is named only where the DNA matches it firmly. Rows may omit the clone size; those that give it use once, few, many or a size class.

V: TRBV6-5; J: TRBJ1-1; D: .; size: .; CDR3: CASSLASAGTEAFF; DNA: TGTGCCAGCAGTTTAGCCTCAGCGGGCACTGAAGCTTTCTTT
V: TRBV27; J: TRBJ2-2; D: .; size: .; CDR3: CASSPLGAGRKGELFF; DNA: TGTGCCAGCAGTCCGCTCGGGGCGGGGCGGAAGGGGGAGCTGTTTTTT
V: TRBV6-5; J: TRBJ1-2; D: .; size: .; CDR3: CASSYSGSHYGYTF; DNA: TGTGCCAGCAGTTACTCCGGCAGCCACTACGGCTACACCTTC
V: TRBV4-2; J: TRBJ1-3; D: .; size: once; CDR3: CASSQAGGSGNTIYF; DNA: TGTGCCAGCAGCCAAGCGGGGGGCTCTGGAAACACCATATATTTT
V: TRBV7-9; J: TRBJ2-4; D: .; size: .; CDR3: CASSPPGGTYLAKNIQYF; DNA: TGTGCCAGCAGCCCCCCGGGTGGCACATATTTAGCCAAAAACATTCAGTACTTC
V: TRBV7-9; J: TRBJ2-1; D: .; size: .; CDR3: CASSLLNYFDNEQFF; DNA: TGTGCCAGCAGCTTACTGAACTACTTTGACAATGAGCAGTTCTTC
V: TRBV7-2; J: TRBJ1-2; D: .; size: .; CDR3: CASSSSGPLYGYTF; DNA: TGTGCCAGCAGCTCCTCGGGCCCCCTCTATGGCTACACCTTC
V: TRBV7-2; J: TRBJ2-7; D: TRBD2; size: once; CDR3: CASSLYQAGGPVDEQYF; DNA: TGTGCCAGCAGCTTATATCAAGCGGGAGGGCCTGTCGACGAGCAGTACTTC
V: TRBV6-1; J: TRBJ2-3; D: TRBD1; size: .; CDR3: CASSEARQGFGTDTQYF; DNA: TGTGCCAGCAGTGAAGCCCGACAGGGGTTTGGCACAGATACGCAGTATTTT
V: TRBV5-1; J: TRBJ2-1; D: TRBD2; size: .; CDR3: CASSLGLAGALYYNEQFF; DNA: TGCGCCAGCAGCTTGGGACTAGCGGGGGCCTTATATTACAATGAGCAGTTCTTC
V: TRBV5-4; J: TRBJ2-3; D: .; size: .; CDR3: CASSSYRDTQYF; DNA: TGTGCCAGCAGTAGCTACCGGGATACGCAGTATTTT
V: TRBV3-1/TRBV3-2; J: TRBJ1-1; D: TRBD1; size: .; CDR3: CASSRDRGFGTEAFF; DNA: TGTGCCAGCAGTCGGGACAGGGGGTTCGGCACTGAAGCTTTCTTT
V: TRBV3-1/TRBV3-2; J: TRBJ1-3; D: .; size: .; CDR3: CASSQVPGYTIYF; DNA: TGTGCCAGCAGCCAAGTTCCAGGGTACACCATATATTTT
V: TRBV30; J: TRBJ2-3; D: .; size: once; CDR3: CAWSVHGTDTQYF; DNA: TGTGCCTGGAGTGTACACGGGACAGATACGCAGTATTTT
V: TRBV4-2; J: TRBJ1-1; D: .; size: .; CDR3: CASSRNLGDFGAEAFF; DNA: TGTGCCAGCAGCCGGAATTTAGGGGACTTTGGGGCTGAAGCTTTCTTT
V: TRBV24-1; J: TRBJ2-3; D: .; size: once; CDR3: CATSDSRGADTQYF; DNA: TGTGCCACCAGTGATTCCCGCGGGGCAGATACGCAGTATTTT
V: TRBV6-6; J: TRBJ2-5; D: .; size: once; CDR3: CASKGGSGVEAQYF; DNA: TGTGCCAGCAAGGGGGGGAGCGGCGTCGAGGCCCAGTACTTC
V: TRBV9; J: TRBJ2-5; D: .; size: .; CDR3: CASSTSIQEAAQETQYF; DNA: TGTGCCAGCAGCACATCCATCCAGGAAGCCGCCCAAGAGACCCAGTACTTC
V: TRBV19; J: TRBJ2-7; D: .; size: few; CDR3: CASSISRGPYEQYF; DNA: TGTGCCAGTAGTATTTCTAGGGGCCCCTACGAGCAGTACTTC
V: TRBV25-1; J: TRBJ2-3; D: TRBD1; size: .; CDR3: CASSELRQGASTDTQYF; DNA: TGTGCCAGCAGTGAATTAAGGCAGGGGGCAAGCACAGATACGCAGTATTTT
V: TRBV3-1/TRBV3-2; J: TRBJ1-6; D: .; size: few; CDR3: CASSQTWGNSPLHF; DNA: TGTGCCAGCAGCCAGACGTGGGGGAATTCACCCCTCCACTTT
V: TRBV29-1; J: TRBJ2-3; D: TRBD2; size: .; CDR3: CSVEEREYTDTQYF; DNA: TGCAGCGTTGAAGAGCGGGAGTATACAGATACGCAGTATTTT
V: TRBV6-1; J: TRBJ2-1; D: .; size: .; CDR3: CASSDLGPGEQFF; DNA: TGTGCCAGCAGTGATTTAGGGCCGGGTGAGCAGTTCTTC
V: TRBV4-1; J: TRBJ1-1; D: .; size: .; CDR3: CARTFSGPAFF; DNA: TGCGCCAGGACATTTTCGGGTCCAGCTTTCTTT
V: TRBV18; J: TRBJ2-1; D: TRBD2; size: .; CDR3: CASSPGREALLEQFF; DNA: TGTGCCAGCTCACCGGGGCGGGAGGCCCTTCTTGAGCAGTTCTTC
V: TRBV6-4; J: TRBJ2-5; D: .; size: .; CDR3: CASSDEKTHILQGDQETQYF; DNA: TGTGCCAGCAGTGACGAGAAGACACACATTTTACAGGGAGACCAAGAGACCCAGTACTTC
V: TRBV12-3/TRBV12-4; J: TRBJ1-3; D: .; size: .; CDR3: CASSPGVTIYF; DNA: TGTGCCAGCAGCCCCGGAGTGACCATATATTTT
V: TRBV7-2; J: TRBJ2-3; D: .; size: .; CDR3: CASSTFRGDTQYF; DNA: TGTGCCAGCAGCACCTTTAGGGGAGATACGCAGTATTTT
V: TRBV5-6; J: TRBJ2-7; D: TRBD2; size: .; CDR3: CASSYSGRTAYEQYF; DNA: TGTGCCAGCAGCTATAGCGGGAGGACAGCCTACGAGCAGTACTTC
V: TRBV13; J: TRBJ2-7; D: .; size: once; CDR3: CASRPPGSTYEQYF; DNA: TGTGCCAGCAGGCCCCCGGGGTCCACCTACGAGCAGTACTTC
V: TRBV7-2; J: TRBJ1-2; D: .; size: .; CDR3: CASSSLDWGYGYTF; DNA: TGTGCCAGCAGCTCCCTGGACTGGGGGTATGGCTACACCTTC
V: TRBV29-1; J: TRBJ2-3; D: TRBD1; size: .; CDR3: CSVGGTGPSDTQYF; DNA: TGCAGCGTTGGGGGGACAGGCCCCTCAGATACGCAGTATTTT
V: TRBV4-1; J: TRBJ2-1; D: .; size: .; CDR3: CASSQDSSYNEQFF; DNA: TGCGCCAGCAGCCAAGACAGCTCCTACAATGAGCAGTTCTTC
V: TRBV27; J: TRBJ2-1; D: .; size: .; CDR3: CASSLSAGYSYNEQFF; DNA: TGTGCCAGCAGTTTATCAGCCGGTTACTCCTACAATGAGCAGTTCTTC
V: TRBV7-2; J: TRBJ2-1; D: TRBD1; size: once; CDR3: CASSYQTGGGNNEQFF; DNA: TGTGCCAGCAGCTACCAAACAGGGGGCGGTAACAATGAGCAGTTCTTC
V: TRBV24-1; J: TRBJ1-2; D: TRBD1; size: .; CDR3: CATRGDRGGDYGYTF; DNA: TGTGCCACCAGAGGGGACAGGGGAGGAGACTATGGCTACACCTTC
V: TRBV30; J: TRBJ2-7; D: .; size: .; CDR3: CAWSGMTYEQYF; DNA: TGTGCCTGGAGTGGAATGACCTACGAGCAGTACTTC
V: TRBV7-2; J: TRBJ1-2; D: .; size: .; CDR3: CASSYSGTPLGYTF; DNA: TGTGCCAGCAGCTACTCCGGGACCCCGCTGGGCTACACCTTC
V: TRBV3-1/TRBV3-2; J: TRBJ2-2; D: .; size: .; CDR3: CASSFRGSGELFF; DNA: TGTGCCAGCAGCTTCCGGGGCTCCGGGGAGCTGTTTTTT
V: TRBV19; J: TRBJ2-1; D: .; size: .; CDR3: CASSITGDNEQFF; DNA: TGTGCCAGTAGTATTACGGGGGACAATGAGCAGTTCTTC